A single sample is the source of the 2 T cell receptor beta chains below, sequenced in a study of CD8 T cells in Susac syndrome. With random hexamers, reverse transcription was performed on about 0.5 to 1 ug of RNA. TCRdb ran MiXCR on the immunoSEQ multiplex PCR reads and lists one entry per CDR3 protein. Of roughly 200,000 distinct CDR3 sequences listed, 91% were seen once; the top ten hold 0.085% to 0.1%. Sequences were obtained from CD4+ T cells from PBMCs. These receptor sequences come from a human donor with Susac syndrome.

This chain joins TRBV20-1 and TRBJ2-5, with a tentative D call TRBD2 (6 bases). CDR1 is DFQATT, CDR2 SNEGSKA, per germline (reference sequence). This CDR3 spans 16 amino acids. The germline V and J ends were trimmed by 0 bases and 1 base, with 15 bases remaining between them. CDR3 coding DNA: TGCAGTGCTAGAGATCGGCGCGGGGCCCTCCAAGAGACCCAGTACTTC. It encodes CSARDRRGALQETQYF.

J is TRBJ1-2 and V is TRBV18; D gene uncertain. Germline V gene sequence: CDR1 KGHSH, CDR2 LQKENI. This CDR3 spans 13 amino acids. Trimming shortened V by 3 bases and J by 7 bases, and 12 bases separated the two germline ends. The CDR3: CASSPPGPLGYTF. The CDR3 nucleotides read TGTGCCAGCTCACCCCCGGGCCCGCTTGGCTACACCTTC.